Listed below are T cell receptor beta chains from one sample, sequenced in a study of T cell responses to AZD1222 COVID-19 vaccine. The method was immunoSEQ multiplex PCR; TCRdb's version includes in-frame clones alone and lacks a portion of them. The repertoire holds 120,000 to 150,000 clones, approximately 88% seen once, with approximately 16% in the top ten. The specimen was peripheral blood, collected on day 0 of AZD1222 vaccination. The source is an adult in good health. CDR3s include the opening cysteine and the closing phenylalanine or tryptophan. Fields, in order: D gene, V gene, clone size, J gene, CDR3 DNA, CDR3 protein. D genes are given only for firm matches. Only part of the rows carry a size: once, few, many, or a class if the clone is expanded.

>.|TRBV5-7|.|TRBJ1-5
TGTGCCAGCAGCGCTCTTCCTGGGTATAGGGGGAGAGAACAGCCCCAGCATTTT
CASSALPGYRGREQPQHF
>TRBD1|TRBV18|.|TRBJ1-1
TGTGCCAGCTCACCGAGACAGGGGGCGAATGTTCGGGGAGAAGCTTTCTTT
CASSPRQGANVRGEAFF
>TRBD1|TRBV7-9|.|TRBJ2-7
TGTGCCAGCAGCTTAGAGGGACAGTTCTACGAGCAGTACTTC
CASSLEGQFYEQYF
>TRBD2|TRBV9|.|TRBJ2-5
TGTGCCAGCAGCGTAGCTCAAGCGGGGGGCCAAGAGACCCAGTACTTC
CASSVAQAGGQETQYF
>TRBD1|TRBV5-1|.|TRBJ2-7
TGCGCCAGCAGGGTACAGGGGAGCTCCTACGAGCAGTACTTC
CASRVQGSSYEQYF
>.|TRBV4-1|.|TRBJ1-2
TGCGCCAGCAGCCAAGAGCGGGGGGCCGTCTATGGCTACACCTTC
CASSQERGAVYGYTF
>.|TRBV7-9|.|TRBJ1-2
TGTGCCAGCAGCTTAGTACAGGCAGATGGCTACACCTTC
CASSLVQADGYTF
>.|TRBV12-3/TRBV12-4|.|TRBJ2-2
TGTGCCAGCAGTACCGGACGGACCGGGGAGCTGTTTTTT
CASSTGRTGELFF
>.|TRBV15|.|TRBJ2-2
TGTGCCACCAGCAGAGAGACGGCGAACACCGGGGAGCTGTTTTTT
CATSRETANTGELFF
>.|TRBV7-9|.|TRBJ1-6
TGTGCCAGCAGCGTATTTCCTGGACAGAGCTCCTATAATTCACCCCTCCACTTT
CASSVFPGQSSYNSPLHF
>.|TRBV6-1|.|TRBJ2-2
TGTGCCAGCAGTGAATACAGCCCGAACACCGGGGAGCTGTTTTTT
CASSEYSPNTGELFF
>.|TRBV11-2|.|TRBJ1-1
TGTGCCAGCAGCTGGCCCGCCCGGGGGAGGGGACCTGAAGCTTTCTTT
CASSWPARGRGPEAFF
>.|TRBV5-1|.|TRBJ2-3
TGCGCCAGCAGCTTGCCAGGGGTGGGCACAGATACGCAGTATTTT
CASSLPGVGTDTQYF
>.|TRBV9|few|TRBJ2-2
TGTGCCAGCAGCGTAAGGGGGGCCGTCGACACCGGGGAGCTGTTTTTT
CASSVRGAVDTGELFF
>TRBD1|TRBV2|.|TRBJ1-5
TGTGCCAGCGGGCCGGACAGGGGAAATCAGCCCCAGCATTTT
CASGPDRGNQPQHF
>TRBD1|TRBV5-6|once|TRBJ2-1
TGTGCCAGCAGCTTGCTGGCCCCAGGGGGAAGATACAATGAGCAGTTCTTC
CASSLLAPGGRYNEQFF
>.|TRBV7-2|.|TRBJ2-7
TGTGCCAGCAGCTCAGTAGGGTCTTACGAGCAGTACTTC
CASSSVGSYEQYF